This T cell receptor (beta chain) derives from a study of STAT5B mutations in CD4+ large granular lymphocyte leukemia. The overall study: The CDR3 'QG' motif was associated with a particular HLA allele among healthy donors.

Trimming at V came to 0 bases and at J to 5 bases, leaving 8 bases not matched to a gene. Germline-derived CDR1 and CDR2 are MNHEY and SVGAGI. The CDR3 length is 16 residues. Original processing methods: Lowest detectable productive clonotype frequency was 2.59 x 10-5. The repertoire was sequenced with immunoSEQ multiplex PCR; TCRdb's copy has only in-frame clones and lacks some. D and trimming were read from the DNA, whereas the V and J calls and clone size are those reported in that table. This sample has some 32,000 clones, with around four fifths found just once. The sample comprised CD4+ T cells from blood buffy coats. The sequence derives from a human donor in good health. The chain recombines TRBV6-5 with TRBJ2-5; 8 bases are shared with TRBD1. The CDR3 nucleotides read TGTGCCAGCAGTTACTCGGTCCAGACAGGGGTGGAGACCCAGTACTTC. Protein sequence: CASSYSVQTGVETQYF.